These 4 T cell receptor beta chains came from one sample sequenced in a study of TIL therapy for anti-PD-1-resistant metastatic lung cancer. Time point defined: pre-treatment sample, taken before nivolumab and TIL therapy. The libraries were made with immunoSEQ v3. Assay: immunoSEQ multiplex PCR; the TCRdb copy retains only in-frame clones and omits some. The repertoire holds tens of thousands of clones, with approximately 86% as singletons. Sequencing used blood, obtained at baseline. These receptors were taken from a person aged 25 to 80 with non-small cell lung cancer.

This clone was seen a few times. The CDR3 is CASSLGQYNSPLHF. The CDR3 bases are TGCGCCAGCAGCTTGGGACAGTATAATTCACCCCTCCACTTT. The chain couples TRBV5-1 to TRBJ1-6; D perhaps matches TRBD1 (5 bases). Germline CDR1 reads SGHRS; CDR2 reads YFSETQ. Trimming stripped 0 bases from V and 4 bases from J, with 5 bases between. CDR3 length equals 14 residues.

This chain uses TRBV18 with TRBJ2-1, with 8 nucleotides matching TRBD2. There are 15 residues in the CDR3. The J segment lost 7 bases and the V segment lost 0 bases, leaving 5 bases of the junction unmatched. CDR1 and CDR2 (germline): KGHSH, LQKENI. The CDR3, as DNA: TGTGCCAGCTCACCACCCGGGGGGGCAGGGAATGAGCAGTTCTTC. Encoded protein: CASSPPGGAGNEQFF.

This chain joins TRBV6-5 and TRBJ2-1; no reliable D call. Trimming took 0 bases from V and 10 from J, leaving 7 bases between them. Germline V lookup: CDR1 MNHEY, CDR2 SVGAGI. CDR3 length: 12 residues. The CDR3 sequence: CASSYSRTEQFF. The CDR3 nucleotides read TGTGCCAGCAGTTACTCCCGGACGGAGCAGTTCTTC.

The V gene is TRBV7-9, the J gene TRBJ2-5; 7 positions agree with TRBD2. CDR1 is SEHNR, CDR2 FQNEAQ, per germline (reference sequence). The trim removed 5 bases at V and 0 bases at J, leaving 3 bases unmatched. CDR3 length: 14 residues. CDR3 in DNA: TGTGCCAGCAGCCCGGGGGGTTACCAAGAGACCCAGTACTTC. This codes for CASSPGGYQETQYF.